The clone carrying this TCR beta chain was seen ten or more times. Its specificity is not known. The data were taken from a study of Graves' ophthalmopathy and Graves' hyperthyroidism. Amplification targeted the TCR beta CDR3 regions, with RNA transcripts as the source material. The library came from an HTBI-primed first-round RT-PCR and a second-round multiplex PCR. TCRdb reprocessed the multiplex PCR reads via MiXCR and lists one record per CDR3 protein. This sample has 350,000 or so distinct CDR3 sequences, with roughly 15% found just once. The CDR3 covers 15 residues. The V gene's germline CDR1 is SGHRS and CDR2 YFSETQ. Trimming cost V 4 bases and J 4 bases; bases outside gene matches: 10. Each donor who had ophthalmopathy showed moderate-to-severe activity, a CAS of ≥3, a NOSPECS of ≥4, and a duration under 3 months. The authors used Ficoll-Paque density gradient centrifugation to separate PBMCs. The input was roughly 9.3 ml of fresh peripheral blood.

Study-wide findings and caveats: The model achieved approximately 71% sensitivity and less than 75% specificity for ophthalmopathy progression. Ophthalmopathy and stable hyperthyroidism were discriminated by a 13-signature model, with 87.88% sensitivity and about 84% specificity.

The chain joins TRBV5-1 to TRBJ1-1, with 7 bases lining up with TRBD1. Sequenced: peripheral blood. The receptor was isolated from an adult man with Graves' ophthalmopathy. The CDR3 bases are TGCGCCAGCAGCACCTCGACAGGGACGGGCACTGAAGCTTTCTTT. This translates into CASSTSTGTGTEAFF.